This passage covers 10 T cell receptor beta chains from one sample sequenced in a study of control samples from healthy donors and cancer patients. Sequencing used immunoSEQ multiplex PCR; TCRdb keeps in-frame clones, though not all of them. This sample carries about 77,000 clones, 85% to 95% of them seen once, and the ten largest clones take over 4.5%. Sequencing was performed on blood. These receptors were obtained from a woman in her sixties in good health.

The CDR3 loop reads CASSPGTSGRRGETQYF. In nucleotides, the CDR3 is TGTGCCAGCAGCCCCGGGACTAGCGGGAGACGTGGTGAGACCCAGTACTTC. This chain joins TRBV7-9 and TRBJ2-5, with 14 bases that match TRBD2. Germline values: CDR1 SEHNR, CDR2 FQNEAQ (reference sequence). This CDR3 comprises 17 residues. J gave up 5 bases and V 5 bases, and 10 bases lay outside the gene matches.

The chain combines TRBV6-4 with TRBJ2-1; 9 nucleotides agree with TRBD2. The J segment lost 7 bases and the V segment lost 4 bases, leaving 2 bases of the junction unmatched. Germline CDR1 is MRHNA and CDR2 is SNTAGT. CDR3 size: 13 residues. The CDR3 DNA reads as TGTGCCAGCAGTGGGACTAGCGAGAATGAGCAGTTCTTC. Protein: CASSGTSENEQFF.

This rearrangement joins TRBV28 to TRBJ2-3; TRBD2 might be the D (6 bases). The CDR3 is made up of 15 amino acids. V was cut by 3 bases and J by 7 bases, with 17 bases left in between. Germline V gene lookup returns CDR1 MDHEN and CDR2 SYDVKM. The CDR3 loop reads CASSFPGSAEHTQYF. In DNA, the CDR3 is TGTGCCAGCAGTTTTCCCGGGAGTGCAGAACATACGCAGTATTTT.

Here the CDR3 DNA reads TGTGCCAGCAGCTTGAGCCCCGACAGACTTAACACTGAAGCTTTCTTT. It codes for CASSLSPDRLNTEAFF. The J gene is TRBJ1-1, the V gene TRBV5-8, with a tentative D call TRBD1 (5 bases). Trimming took off 1 base at V and 2 bases at J, with 15 bases between the two ends. This CDR3 has 16 residues. CDR1 is SGHTS, CDR2 YDEGEE, per germline.

The DNA of the CDR3 is TGTGCCAGCAGCTCCACCTATAACCTACTGTTCTTC. Amino acids: CASSSTYNLLFF. This chain connects TRBV6-6 to TRBJ2-1; D is unresolved. The V gene lost 6 bases and the J gene lost 15 bases, with 18 bases spanning the gap. Germline V gene lookup returns CDR1 MNHNY and CDR2 SVGAGI (reference sequence). CDR3 length: 12 amino acids.

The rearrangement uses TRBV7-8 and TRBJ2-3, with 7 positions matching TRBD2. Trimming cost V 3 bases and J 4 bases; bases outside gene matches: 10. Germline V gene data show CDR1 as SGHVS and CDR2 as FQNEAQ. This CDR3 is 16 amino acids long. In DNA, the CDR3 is TGTGCCAGCAGCTTGGGAGGGATGGCGAGGCCAGATACGCAGTATTTT. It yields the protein CASSLGGMARPDTQYF.

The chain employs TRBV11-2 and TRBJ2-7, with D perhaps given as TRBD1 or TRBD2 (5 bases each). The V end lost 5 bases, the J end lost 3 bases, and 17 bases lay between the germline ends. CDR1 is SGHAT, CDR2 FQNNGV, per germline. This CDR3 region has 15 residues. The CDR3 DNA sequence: TGTGCCAGCAGCCCCGAGGGGAGACTTAACTACGAGCAGTACTTC. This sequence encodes CASSPEGRLNYEQYF. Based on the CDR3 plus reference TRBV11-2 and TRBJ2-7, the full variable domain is EAGVAQSPRYKIIEKRQSVAFWCNPISGHATLYWYQQILGQGPKLLIQFQNNGVVDDSQLPKDRFSAERLKGVDSTLKIQPAKLEDSAVYLCASSPEGRLNYEQYFGPGTRLTVT.

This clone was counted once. The CDR3 region is CASSLTDQETQYF. Written as DNA, the CDR3 is TGTGCCAGCAGCCTGACAGACCAAGAGACCCAGTACTTC. The chain links TRBV7-8 to TRBJ2-5; D might be TRBD1 (5 bases). Per the germline V gene, CDR1 is SGHVS and CDR2 is FQNEAQ. Trimming pared 5 bases from V and 0 bases from J, leaving 7 bases between. The CDR3 length is 13 residues.

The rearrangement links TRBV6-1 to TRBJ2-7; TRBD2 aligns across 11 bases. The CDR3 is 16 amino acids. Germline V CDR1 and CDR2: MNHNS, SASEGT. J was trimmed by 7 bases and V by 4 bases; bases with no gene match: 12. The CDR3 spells CASSGAQLAGAREQYF. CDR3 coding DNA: TGTGCCAGCAGTGGGGCCCAACTAGCGGGAGCTCGTGAGCAGTACTTC.

The CDR3 loop reads CASSPGLAVTTGELFF. The CDR3 bases are TGTGCCAGCTCACCGGGACTAGCAGTTACTACCGGGGAGCTGTTTTTT. The chain links TRBV18 to TRBJ2-2; 9 bases map to TRBD2. V lost 3 bases and J lost 5; bases outside the gene matches: 7. The germline V gene has CDR1 KGHSH and CDR2 LQKENI. The CDR3 extends over 16 amino acids.